The TCR beta chain under discussion was sequenced for a study of Graves' ophthalmopathy and Graves' hyperthyroidism. Across the whole study: Peripheral blood sampling occurred at initial diagnosis, before any treatment.

CDR3 regions of TCR beta were amplified from RNA transcripts. HTBI primers were used in a first-round RT-PCR, which preceded a second-round multiplex PCR. In TCRdb, the multiplex PCR reads were re-called with MiXCR into one record per CDR3 protein. The data show 740,000 or so distinct CDR3 sequences, 40% seen once. Findings and limits, study-wide: Most thyroid clonotypes with frequency above 0.001 were detected in blood too.

With regard to this clonotype: Its antigen is not identified. Germline and junction disagree at one end, which may indicate a read error.

This CDR3 has 12 amino acids. Germline V gene sequence: CDR1 KGHDR, CDR2 SFDVKD. Patients were left out if they had other autoimmune diseases, uncontrolled infections, pregnancy or lactation. This TCR came from an adult man with Graves' ophthalmopathy. The genes are TRBV24-1 and TRBJ1-5, with no clear D. Sequencing was carried out using peripheral blood. The CDR3 sequence: CAISESAETQHF. CDR3 nucleotides: TGTGCCATCAGTGAGTCAGCGGAGACCCAGCATTTT.